This T cell receptor beta chain was sequenced in a study of cytomegalovirus exposure and HLA in healthy donors. Study-level information: The study placed 70% to 85% of its approximately 400 genotyped donors in the Caucasian-associated ancestry cluster. Study-wide findings and caveats: The authors enumerated over 150 TCR beta chains as linked to cytomegalovirus. Most TCR beta V segments were productive about 87% or about 30% of the time in an earlier analysis.

Germline V gene lookup returns CDR1 SNHLY and CDR2 FYNNEI. Trimming removed 7 bases from V and 5 bases from J, with 16 bases in between. The CDR3 sequence is 14 residues long. As to this clone: The target antigen is unknown.

The study ran its PCR with 60 Vbeta and 13 Jbeta primers. The protocol was immunoSEQ multiplex PCR, while the TCRdb copy is restricted to in-frame clones and leaves out a portion. Of about 61,000 clones listed, more than 80% are singletons. This chain links TRBV2 with TRBJ2-3; D is possibly TRBD2 (6 bases). The receptor was isolated from a man between 25 and 39 years old in good health and CMV-seropositive. The sample comprised PBMCs. CDR3 loop: CASNWAGPGDTQYF. The CDR3, as DNA: TGTGCCAGCAATTGGGCGGGACCGGGAGATACGCAGTATTTT.